Listed below are T cell receptor beta chains from one sample, sequenced in a study of T cells in Graves' hyperthyroidism and ophthalmopathy. TCRdb recomputed calls from the multiplex PCR reads with MiXCR, one row per CDR3 protein. Of around 600,000 distinct CDR3 sequences in the sample, approximately 14% are singletons; the top ten hold roughly an eighth. Sequenced material: blood. The source of these receptors is a woman in her fifties or sixties with Graves' ophthalmopathy. Both conserved end residues are part of each CDR3. A D gene is named only where the DNA matches it firmly. The size entry is marked missing in some rows and otherwise reads once, few, many or a size class.

>TRBV28|many|NA|TRBJ2-7
CASSLSGYEQYF
TGTGCCAGCAGCTTATCGGGGTACGAGCAGTACTTC
>TRBV20-1|many|NA|TRBJ1-6
CSARGGDSPLHF
TGCAGTGCTAGGGGTGGGGATTCACCCCTCCACTTT
>TRBV15|NA|TRBD1|TRBJ1-1
CATSSGDRSDTEAFF
TGTGCCACCAGCAGCGGGGACAGGAGTGACACTGAAGCTTTCTTT
>TRBV27|few|NA|TRBJ2-7
CASSLTGVTYEQYF
TGTGCCAGCAGTTTAACGGGAGTAACCTACGAGCAGTACTTC
>TRBV5-1|many|TRBD2|TRBJ2-1
CASSFRGSGTRVNEQFF
TGCGCCAGCAGCTTTCGGGGATCCGGGACTAGGGTCAATGAGCAGTTCTTC
>TRBV6-5|few|NA|TRBJ2-1
CASSYSGTNVYNEQFF
TGTGCCAGCAGTTACTCTGGGACAAATGTCTACAATGAGCAGTTCTTC
>TRBV7-9|many|NA|TRBJ1-2
CASSFLREEGNYGYTF
TGTGCCAGCAGCTTTCTCAGGGAGGAGGGAAACTATGGCTACACCTTC
>TRBV7-9|NA|TRBD2|TRBJ2-2
CASSFLAGGYTGELFF
TGTGCCAGCAGCTTCCTAGCGGGGGGATACACCGGGGAGCTGTTTTTT
>TRBV13|once|TRBD2|TRBJ2-7
CASSLGGLVGTSGPSYEQYF
TGTGCCAGCAGCTTAGGGGGTCTTGTGGGGACTAGCGGACCCTCCTACGAGCAGTACTTC
>TRBV7-3|many|TRBD2|TRBJ2-5
CASSSVAGKAETQYF
TGTGCCAGCAGCTCCGTAGCGGGAAAGGCGGAGACCCAGTACTTC
>TRBV3-1|many|TRBD1|TRBJ1-4
CASSQVGQGRDEKLFF
TGTGCCAGCAGCCAAGTGGGACAGGGGAGGGATGAAAAACTGTTTTTT
>TRBV5-1|few|NA|TRBJ2-7
CASSLQPGTYEQYF
TGCGCCAGCAGCTTGCAGCCGGGTACCTACGAGCAGTACTTC
>TRBV6-1|NA|TRBD2|TRBJ2-7
CASRAPTSGVLYEQYF
TGTGCCAGCAGGGCCCCCACGAGCGGGGTCCTCTACGAGCAGTACTTC
>TRBV28|few|NA|TRBJ1-5
CASSPRGFRQPQHF
TGTGCCAGCAGCCCAAGGGGGTTTCGGCAGCCCCAGCATTTT
>TRBV7-2|many|NA|TRBJ2-1
CASSLETLYNEQFF
TGTGCCAGCAGCTTAGAGACCCTCTACAATGAGCAGTTCTTC
>TRBV2|many|NA|TRBJ2-6
CASSGGSGANVLTF
TGTGCCAGCAGTGGAGGGTCTGGGGCCAACGTCCTGACTTTC
>TRBV7-3|many|NA|TRBJ1-5
CASSLERNQPQHF
TGTGCCAGCAGCTTAGAAAGGAATCAGCCCCAGCATTTT
>TRBV7-3|many|NA|TRBJ2-1
CASSPSSANNEQFF
TGTGCCAGCAGCCCCTCTAGCGCGAACAATGAGCAGTTCTTC
>TRBV2|many|TRBD1|TRBJ1-1
CASRLHGTGPTEAFF
TGTGCCAGCAGACTACACGGGACAGGGCCCACTGAAGCTTTCTTT
>TRBV6-1|few|NA|TRBJ2-1
CASSEQDSYNEQLF
TGTGCCAGCAGTGAACAGGACTCTTACAATGAGCAGCTCTTC
>TRBV24-1|many|TRBD2|TRBJ2-5
CATSDRHVLAGGSETQYF
TGTGCCACCAGTGATCGCCACGTATTAGCGGGAGGATCAGAGACCCAGTACTTC
>TRBV19|few|TRBD1|TRBJ1-5
CASMGQGWDQPQHF
TGTGCCAGTATGGGACAGGGCTGGGATCAGCCCCAGCATTTT
>TRBV7-9|NA|NA|TRBJ2-7
CASSHRDNSYEQYF
TGTGCCAGCAGCCACCGGGACAATTCCTACGAGCAGTACTTC
>TRBV20-1|many|NA|TRBJ2-7
CSARDSGAYEQYF
TGCAGTGCTAGAGATTCGGGAGCCTACGAGCAGTACTTC
>TRBV11-3|NA|NA|TRBJ2-7
CASSPTPHSNEQYF
TGTGCCAGCAGCCCCACCCCACATTCGAACGAGCAGTACTTC
>TRBV28|few|NA|TRBJ2-1
CASTPGFSYNEQFF
TGTGCCAGCACCCCAGGGTTCTCCTACAATGAGCAGTTCTTC
>TRBV9|NA|NA|TRBJ1-2
CASSVDHGQYGYTF
TGTGCCAGCAGCGTAGACCATGGACAGTATGGCTACACCTTC
>TRBV20-1|many|TRBD2|TRBJ2-1
CSARLLGEGYEQFF
TGCAGTGCTAGACTATTGGGGGAGGGATATGAGCAGTTCTTC
>TRBV7-2|few|TRBD2|TRBJ2-7
CASSYLAGGPGEQYF
TGTGCCAGCAGCTATTTAGCGGGAGGGCCGGGCGAGCAGTACTTC
>TRBV9|NA|NA|TRBJ2-1
CASSVGIYGQGISEQFF
TGTGCCAGCAGCGTAGGAATTTATGGGCAGGGAATCTCTGAGCAGTTCTTC
>TRBV11-3|many|TRBD2|TRBJ2-1
CASSLGAGGRDEQFF
TGTGCCAGCAGCTTAGGAGCGGGAGGGCGGGATGAGCAGTTCTTC
>TRBV3-1|many|TRBD1|TRBJ1-5
CASSQDPGQGTNNQPQHF
TGTGCCAGCAGCCAAGATCCGGGACAGGGCACGAATAATCAGCCCCAGCATTTT
>TRBV7-2|many|NA|TRBJ1-4
CASSLTRRGGEKLFF
TGTGCCAGCAGCTTGACGCGTAGGGGGGGGGAAAAACTGTTTTTT
>TRBV20-1|few|NA|TRBJ2-1
CSARDLWGNNEQFF
TGCAGTGCTAGAGATTTATGGGGAAACAATGAGCAGTTCTTC
>TRBV15|few|TRBD2|TRBJ2-3
CATRREGRTDTQYF
TGTGCCACCAGAAGGGAGGGCCGCACAGATACGCAGTATTTT
>TRBV20-1|many|NA|TRBJ2-1
CSARRQATSYNEQFF
TGCAGTGCTAGAAGACAGGCAACCTCCTACAATGAGCAGTTCTTC
>TRBV6-2/TRBV6-3|few|NA|TRBJ1-5
CASSLDGLSNQPQHF
TGTGCCAGCAGTTTGGACGGGCTTTCCAATCAGCCCCAGCATTTT
>TRBV10-3|many|TRBD2|TRBJ2-1
CAISMTSGSSYNEQFF
TGTGCCATCAGTATGACTAGCGGGAGCTCCTACAATGAGCAGTTCTTC
>TRBV4-3|few|NA|TRBJ1-1
CASRNQGSTEAFF
TGCGCCAGCAGGAACCAGGGCTCCACTGAAGCTTTCTTT
>TRBV27|many|NA|TRBJ2-1
CASSFKGSYNEQFF
TGTGCCAGCAGTTTTAAGGGCTCCTACAATGAGCAGTTCTTC
>TRBV2|many|TRBD1|TRBJ1-5
CASRIQGNSNQPQHF
TGTGCCAGCAGGATACAGGGGAATAGCAATCAGCCCCAGCATTTT
>TRBV27|many|NA|TRBJ1-2
CASARSGDYGYTF
TGTGCCAGCGCCCGCTCGGGGGACTATGGCTACACCTTC
>TRBV20-1|many|TRBD2|TRBJ2-1
CSAPKPGLAGWGEQFF
TGCAGTGCACCAAAACCGGGACTAGCGGGATGGGGTGAGCAGTTCTTC
>TRBV4-3|many|NA|TRBJ2-1
CASSRGDGTYNEQFF
TGCGCCAGCAGCCGAGGGGACGGGACCTACAATGAGCAGTTCTTC
>TRBV5-1|NA|TRBD2|TRBJ2-3
CASSPGLAGLPRFTDTQYF
TGCGCCAGCAGCCCGGGACTAGCGGGACTTCCCCGATTCACAGATACGCAGTATTTT
>TRBV10-3|NA|TRBD1|TRBJ2-7
CAISEPGQGRGRTYEQYF
TGTGCCATCAGTGAGCCGGGACAGGGCCGAGGTCGCACCTACGAGCAGTACTTC
>TRBV20-1|few|NA|TRBJ1-1
CSARDPVGTEAFF
TGCAGTGCTAGAGATCCGGTGGGGACTGAAGCTTTCTTT
>TRBV2|many|NA|TRBJ1-4
CASTEVQGREKLFF
TGTGCCAGCACCGAAGTACAGGGCAGAGAAAAACTGTTTTTT
>TRBV5-1|many|NA|TRBJ2-7
CASSGRGHRGSLSSYEQYF
TGCGCCAGCAGCGGGAGGGGACACCGGGGGTCGTTAAGCTCCTACGAGCAGTACTTC
>TRBV28|many|TRBD2|TRBJ2-5
CASKPRTSGAEETQYF
TGTGCCAGCAAGCCTAGGACTAGCGGGGCGGAAGAGACCCAGTACTTC
>TRBV5-1|many|TRBD2|TRBJ2-2
CASSLLAGGTTGELFF
TGCGCCAGCAGCTTACTAGCGGGAGGTACCACCGGGGAGCTGTTTTTT
>TRBV29-1|few|NA|TRBJ2-2
CSVVLLGGGELFF
TGCAGCGTTGTACTCCTAGGTGGCGGGGAGCTGTTTTTT
>TRBV28|few|TRBD1|TRBJ1-2
CASSPAGTGVIGDGYTF
TGTGCCAGCAGTCCCGCCGGGACAGGGGTGATCGGGGATGGCTACACCTTC
>TRBV6-1|NA|NA|TRBJ1-2
CASSEGLLYYGYTF
TGTGCCAGCAGTGAGGGGTTGTTATACTATGGCTACACCTTC
>TRBV27|NA|NA|TRBJ2-7
CASWGSTTKGYEQYF
TGTGCCAGCTGGGGCTCGACTACTAAGGGTTACGAGCAGTACTTC
>TRBV27|many|TRBD1|TRBJ1-5
CASSPWTGNGNQPQHF
TGTGCCAGCAGTCCATGGACAGGGAATGGCAATCAGCCCCAGCATTTT
>TRBV19|NA|NA|TRBJ2-7
CASSAPTKTYEQYF
TGTGCCAGTAGTGCTCCGACCAAGACCTACGAGCAGTACTTC
>TRBV20-1|many|NA|TRBJ1-1
CSARDLMRHMNTEAFF
TGCAGTGCTAGAGATCTGATGCGACATATGAACACTGAAGCTTTCTTT
>TRBV6-1|NA|NA|TRBJ1-6
CASKLVLLNDSPLHF
TGTGCCAGCAAACTCGTACTCCTCAATGATTCACCCCTCCACTTT